A single T cell receptor (beta chain) is shown here with its context. The antigen this receptor binds is unknown. It has no much larger one-base neighbor in the sample; base qualities were not kept. The data belong to a study of T cell changes during pregnancy in multiple sclerosis (dated by TCRdb to between 2018 and 2021). At the level of the whole study: The study examined how the T cell repertoire changed over the course of pregnancy in women with multiple sclerosis.

Trimmed from V: 0 bases; trimmed from J: 5 bases; junction bases lacking a gene match: 6. The CDR3 runs 15 residues from the cysteine to the phenylalanine. This entry keeps only the CDR3 DNA: 45 bases, framed from base 1. The germline V gene sets CDR1 to ENHRY and CDR2 to SYGVKD. The library was prepared using the immunoSEQ multiplex PCR assay. This is the immuneACCESS table as TCRdb keeps it, with only in-frame sequences that have V and J called. A part of the clones is gone; compared with another copy, unresolved V genes explain less than half, and the rest is unexplained. Across this sample there are tens of thousands of clones, with 75% to 95% seen only once. The ten largest make up around 1.8% of the sample.

The specimen was CD4+ T cells from peripheral blood mononuclear cells, collected after pregnancy. The V gene is TRBV10-3 and the J gene is TRBJ2-7; 8 bases in the junction line up with TRBD2. The source is a female donor in good health, enrolled as a control in a pregnancy study. DNA sequence: TGTGCCATCAGTGAGTCTTTTAGCGGGACCCACGAGCAGTACTTC. This sequence encodes CAISESFSGTHEQYF.